These 23 T cell receptor beta chains were all obtained from the same sample, sequenced in a study of T cell changes during pregnancy in multiple sclerosis. Repertoires were generated with immunoSEQ multiplex PCR, while TCRdb's copy carries only in-frame clones and drops some. The sample has 40,000 to 60,000 clones, over 80% seen once. Material: CD4+ T cells from peripheral blood mononuclear cells, obtained in the third trimester of pregnancy. The receptors here all came from a female donor with multiple sclerosis, enrolled in a pregnancy study.

This clone was seen a single time. This CDR3 is CASSTSGGVEQYF. The CDR3 nucleotides are TGTGCCAGCAGCACTAGCGGGGGGGTCGAGCAGTACTTC. The chain uses TRBV7-2 and TRBJ2-7; 13 nucleotides agree with TRBD2. This CDR3 contains 13 residues. With V trimmed by 5 bases and J by 6 bases, 1 base remained unmatched. CDR1 and CDR2 (germline): SGHTA, FQGNSA.

This clone was seen just once. This sequence joins TRBV14 and TRBJ2-7; D gene ambiguous. Germline assignment: CDR1 SGHDN and CDR2 FVKESK. The CDR3 has 13 residues. The V gene lost 5 bases and the J gene lost 4 bases, with 12 bases spanning the gap. CDR3 nucleotides: TGTGCCAGCAGCTCCCGACAAGGATACGAGCAGTACTTC. Translated: CASSSRQGYEQYF.

This chain uses TRBV9 with TRBJ2-3; D gene ambiguous. Trimming removed 3 bases at V and 6 bases at J, with 8 bases between. The CDR3 sequence is 12 residues long. Germline assignment: CDR1 SGDLS and CDR2 YYNGEE. CDR3 in DNA: TGTGCCAGCAGCGCGAGAGTCGATACGCAGTATTTT. Protein sequence: CASSARVDTQYF. The full variable domain, its missing parts supplied by reference TRBV9 and TRBJ2-3, is DSGVTQTPKHLITATGQRVTLRCSPRSGDLSVYWYQQSLDQGLQFLIQYYNGEERAKGNILERFSAQQFPDLHSELNLSSLELGDSALYFCASSARVDTQYFGPGTRLTVL.

In DNA, the CDR3 is TGTGCCAGCAGCAATGAGGGGACAGTTCCTCAAGAGACCCAGTACTTC. Its protein product is CASSNEGTVPQETQYF. This chain connects TRBV13 to TRBJ2-5, with 7 bases that match TRBD1. This CDR3 contains 16 residues. V gave up 5 bases and J gave up 2 bases; unmatched junction bases: 11. CDR1 is PRHDT and CDR2 is FYEKMQ in the germline V gene (reference sequence).

This chain links TRBV5-1 with TRBJ2-3, with D possibly TRBD2 on 5 matching bases. Germline assignment: CDR1 SGHRS and CDR2 YFSETQ. This CDR3 has 17 residues. V was trimmed by 4 bases and J by 5 bases, leaving 23 bases between them. This CDR3 reads CASSRTGTSGSLDTQYF. The CDR3 DNA sequence: TGCGCCAGCAGCCGGACCGGAACTAGTGGGTCTCTAGATACGCAGTATTTT.

The chain joins TRBV18 to TRBJ2-3; tentative D call: TRBD1 (5 bases). V was cut by 4 bases and J by 2 bases, with 10 bases left in between. The CDR3 is 14 amino acids. Germline V lookup: CDR1 KGHSH, CDR2 LQKENI. CDR3 amino acids: CASSLRQHTDTQYF. The CDR3 DNA sequence: TGTGCCAGCTCACTGAGACAGCACACAGATACGCAGTATTTT.

V and J are TRBV4-1 and TRBJ1-4; D is possibly TRBD1 (5 bases). Germline values: CDR1 MGHRA, CDR2 YSYEKL. The CDR3 contains 16 residues. V was trimmed by 3 bases and J by 1 base, leaving 12 bases between them. CDR3 nucleotides: TGCGCCAGCAGCCACCAAAACAGGAGAACTAATGAAAAACTGTTTTTT. This codes for CASSHQNRRTNEKLFF.

V gene TRBV19 combines with J gene TRBJ1-1; D unclear. Trimming pared 7 bases from V and 5 bases from J, leaving 20 bases between. The CDR3 sequence is 15 residues long. CDR1 is LNHDA, CDR2 SQIVND, per germline (reference sequence). The CDR3 DNA reads as TGTGCCAGTACAGCCGAAGGGAGGGCGCGAACTGAAGCTTTCTTT. As protein: CASTAEGRARTEAFF.

The V and J genes are TRBV28 and TRBJ2-6; D remains ambiguous. Germline CDR1 and CDR2: MDHEN and SYDVKM. V lost 6 bases to trimming and J lost 1 base, with 16 bases between them. The CDR3 spans 17 residues. The CDR3 spells CASSQITGPSGANVLTF. CDR3 in DNA: TGTGCCAGCAGCCAAATTACTGGGCCGTCTGGGGCCAACGTCCTGACTTTC.

This chain uses TRBV25-1 with TRBJ2-7; perhaps TRBD1 as D (6 bases). Per germline, CDR1 MGHDK and CDR2 SYGVNS. V shed 3 bases and J shed 7 bases, with 16 bases lying between them. The CDR3 sequence is 14 residues long. CDR3 sequence: CASSDARTVEEQYF. The DNA of the CDR3 is TGTGCCAGCAGTGACGCTCGGACAGTAGAAGAGCAGTACTTC.

The chain is built from TRBV7-2 and TRBJ1-6, with D perhaps TRBD1 (6 bases). The CDR3 extends over 13 amino acids. Trimming took off 4 bases at V and 9 bases at J, with 10 bases between the two ends. Germline V gene data show CDR1 as SGHTA and CDR2 as FQGNSA. CDR3 bases: TGTGCCAGCAGCTCTCAACAGGGTTCACCCCTCCACTTT. Amino acids: CASSSQQGSPLHF.

The chain recombines TRBV7-2 with TRBJ2-3, with a possible D match to TRBD2 (6 bases). The CDR3 runs 15 residues. The V end was cut by 1 base, the J end by 2 bases, with 10 bases between. Germline V gives CDR1 SGHTA, CDR2 FQGNSA. The DNA of the CDR3 is TGTGCCAGCAGCTTAGACGGGGGAGACACAGATACGCAGTATTTT. Its translation: CASSLDGGDTDTQYF.

This CDR3 is CASSGQGATNEKLFF. CDR3 DNA sequence: TGCGCCAGCAGCGGACAGGGAGCAACTAATGAAAAACTGTTTTTT. This chain uses TRBV5-1 with TRBJ1-4; 8 bases line up with TRBD1. Germline V lookup: CDR1 SGHRS, CDR2 YFSETQ. The CDR3 contains 15 residues. V shed 4 bases, J shed 0 bases, and the junction held 2 bases outside the gene matches.

The rearrangement links TRBV19 to TRBJ2-2; D remains ambiguous. Germline V gene sequence: CDR1 LNHDA, CDR2 SQIVND (reference sequence). V was cut by 2 bases and J by 2 bases, with 9 bases left in between. The CDR3 has 15 residues. CDR3 nucleotide sequence: TGTGCCAGTAGTATATTGAGACAAAACACCGGGGAGCTGTTTTTT. Protein: CASSILRQNTGELFF. Supplemented by reference TRBV19 and TRBJ2-2, the full variable domain reads DGGITQSPKYLFRKEGQNVTLSCEQNLNHDAMYWYRQDPGQGLRLIYYSQIVNDFQKGDIAEGYSVSREKKESFPLTVTSAQKNPTAFYLCASSILRQNTGELFFGEGSRLTVL.

The chain is built from TRBV6-6 and TRBJ1-4, with D maybe TRBD1 (5 bases). Trimming left V 6 bases short and J 3 bases short, with 14 bases between. The germline V gene encodes CDR1 MNHNY and CDR2 SVGAGI (reference sequence). The CDR3 contains 15 residues. The CDR3 sequence: CASRRQGLPNEKLFF. The CDR3 nucleotides read TGTGCCAGCAGACGCCAGGGATTACCTAATGAAAAACTGTTTTTT.

The chain employs TRBV7-2 and TRBJ1-1; D is unresolved. CDR1 is SGHTA, CDR2 FQGNSA, per germline. This CDR3 is built from 13 residues. Between the trimmed V and J ends, which lost 3 bases and 1 base, there was a span of 6 bases. This CDR3 is CASSLSQNTEAFF. CDR3 DNA: TGTGCCAGCAGCTTGAGTCAGAACACTGAAGCTTTCTTT.

The genes are TRBV5-1 and TRBJ2-3, with 8 bases identical to TRBD2. Germline values: CDR1 SGHRS, CDR2 YFSETQ. This CDR3 region has 17 residues. V dropped 0 bases and J dropped 3; count of bases not matched to a gene: 9. CDR3 residues: CASSLVASGGGTDTQYF. In nucleotides, the CDR3 is TGCGCCAGCAGCTTGGTAGCTTCCGGGGGGGGTACAGATACGCAGTATTTT.

The chain joins TRBV7-8 to TRBJ2-7; D is possibly TRBD1 (5 bases). This CDR3 is built from 14 residues. Germline-derived CDR1 and CDR2 are SGHVS and FQNEAQ. The V end lost 2 bases, the J end lost 3 bases, and 11 bases lay between the germline ends. The CDR3 nucleotides are TGTGCCAGCAGCTTAACCCGACAGAACTACGAGCAGTACTTC. Protein: CASSLTRQNYEQYF. The full variable domain, in which reference TRBV7-8 and TRBJ2-7 provide the parts outside the CDR3, is GAGVSQSPRYKVAKRGQDVALRCDPISGHVSLFWYQQALGQGPEFLTYFQNEAQLDKSGLPSDRFFAERPEGSVSTLKIQRTQQEDSAVYLCASSLTRQNYEQYFGPGTRLTVT.

V gene TRBV15 combines with J gene TRBJ1-4; D perhaps matches TRBD1 (6 bases). The length of the CDR3 is 15 residues. The germline V and J ends were trimmed by 5 bases and 3 bases, with 13 bases remaining between them. CDR1 and CDR2 from the germline V gene are LNHNV and YYDKDF (reference sequence). CDR3 protein: CATSGQGSSNEKLFF. The CDR3 nucleotides read TGTGCCACCAGCGGTCAGGGGAGCTCTAATGAAAAACTGTTTTTT.

This chain uses TRBV7-8 with TRBJ1-6; tentatively, D is TRBD1 (5 bases). Germline loops: CDR1 SGHVS, CDR2 FQNEAQ. V was shortened by 5 bases and J by 10 bases, with 18 bases between the two germline ends. This CDR3 has 15 residues. CDR3 sequence reads: CASSKASRVLSPLHF. The CDR3 nucleotides read TGTGCCAGCAGCAAAGCATCCAGGGTTCTGTCACCCCTCCACTTT.

This sequence joins TRBV4-1 and TRBJ1-4, with D maybe TRBD1 (6 bases). The CDR3 has 16 amino acids. CDR1 is MGHRA and CDR2 is YSYEKL in the germline V gene. Trimming removed 1 base from V and 7 bases from J, with 16 bases in between. CDR3 DNA: TGCGCCAGCAGCCAAGGGGCAACTACAGGGATTGAAAAACTGTTTTTT. Translating gives CASSQGATTGIEKLFF.

The chain links TRBV6-5 to TRBJ1-2; D ambiguous. The V gene lost 0 bases and the J gene lost 4 bases, with 15 bases spanning the gap. CDR3 size: 16 residues. The germline gives CDR1 MNHEY, CDR2 SVGAGI. Written as DNA, the CDR3 is TGTGCCAGCAGTTACTCGACTGGCATCTTTGTCTATGGCTACACCTTC. Protein: CASSYSTGIFVYGYTF.

The V call is TRBV6-1, the J call TRBJ1-4; D uncertain. Trimming cost V 11 bases and J 8 bases, with 15 bases left between them. CDR1 and CDR2 from the germline V gene are MNHNS and SASEGT. This CDR3 is built from 12 residues. CDR3 in DNA: TGTGCCGGATCAAAGTCGGGAGAAAAACTGTTTTTT. Residues: CAGSKSGEKLFF.